One and the same sample provided the 5 T cell receptor beta chains below, sequenced in a study of blood T cells in healthy people across ages. Primed by a sample-barcoded 5' primer and a J-beta primer mix, a second PCR proceeded for about 7 to 11 cycles. TCRdb independently ran MiXCR on the 5' RACE reads; one entry per CDR3 protein. The data contain about 510,000 distinct CDR3 sequences, about 27% of them singletons. In addition, the sample was reused for a study of T cells of mothers and their children.

The sample consisted of blood. The source is a boy younger than 10 in good health.

This clonotype has only a few counts. V and J are TRBV27 and TRBJ1-2; 7 bases fit TRBD1. The V segment lost 2 bases and the J segment 3 bases; nucleotides outside the gene matches: 9. The CDR3 sequence is 16 residues long. CDR1 is MNHEY and CDR2 is SMNVEV in the germline V gene (reference sequence). The CDR3 sequence: CASSLTPSGGYYGYTF. DNA for the CDR3: TGTGCCAGCAGTTTAACCCCATCAGGGGGTTACTATGGCTACACCTTC.

This clonotype showed up just a few times. This sequence joins TRBV27 and TRBJ2-1, with TRBD2 matching 11 bases. Looked up from germline, CDR1 is MNHEY and CDR2 is SMNVEV (reference sequence). This CDR3 is 17 amino acids long. V gave up 2 bases and J gave up 5 bases; unmatched junction bases: 8. The CDR3 reads CASSLVWIAGGHNEQFF. CDR3 in DNA: TGTGCCAGCAGTTTAGTATGGATAGCGGGAGGGCACAATGAGCAGTTCTTC.

V usage is TRBV7-2 and J usage is TRBJ2-5; D is undetermined. The germline CDR1 and CDR2 sequences are SGHTA and FQGNSA. The V and J ends lost 3 bases and 2 bases respectively, with 10 bases between them. The CDR3 is 14 amino acids. The DNA of the CDR3 is TGTGCCAGCAGCTTCTGGCCAGAACAAGAGACCCAGTACTTC. Translating it yields CASSFWPEQETQYF. The full variable domain, in which reference TRBV7-2 and TRBJ2-5 provide the parts outside the CDR3, is GAGVSQSPSNKVTEKGKDVELRCDPISGHTALYWYRQSLGQGLEFLIYFQGNSAPDKSGLPSDRFSAERTGGSVSTLTIQRTQQEDSAVYLCASSFWPEQETQYFGPGTRLLVL.

J is TRBJ1-2 and V is TRBV10-2, with D tentatively TRBD1 (5 bases). Germline-derived CDR1 and CDR2 are WSHSY and SAAADI. Trimming removed 3 bases from V and 4 bases from J, with 15 bases in between. The CDR3 is 15 amino acids. The CDR3 reads CASSDARGASYGYTF. DNA of the CDR3: TGCGCCAGCAGTGATGCTAGAGGGGCCTCCTATGGCTACACCTTC.

The chain's CDR3 is CASRRGQGGTGELFF. The CDR3 DNA reads as TGCGCCAGCCGACGGGGACAGGGGGGCACCGGGGAGCTGTTTTTT. V usage is TRBV5-1 and J usage is TRBJ2-2; 11 nucleotides agree with TRBD1. With V trimmed by 7 bases and J by 4 bases, 6 bases remained unmatched. The CDR3 contains 15 residues. Germline assignment: CDR1 SGHRS and CDR2 YFSETQ.